There are a few counts of the clone carrying this T cell receptor (beta chain). Germline trimming cut 4 bases from V and 2 bases from J; bases unmatched to any gene: 2. The CDR3 is 14 residues long. In germline, CDR1 is DFQATT, CDR2 SNEGSKA (reference sequence). The data originate from a study of response to subunit inactivated influenza vaccine. Using its own MiXCR run on the RT-PCR reads, TCRdb lists one record per CDR3 protein. The sample has approximately 570,000 distinct CDR3 sequences, approximately 7.7% seen once. This receptor was taken from a man aged 50 to 69 who received an inactivated influenza vaccine. Specimen: PBMCs from blood, collected about 24 months after vaccination. The rearrangement uses TRBV20-1 and TRBJ2-1, with 10 nucleotides matching TRBD2. The CDR3 spells CSAKRGGPYNEQFF. DNA of the CDR3: TGCAGTGCTAAGCGGGGGGGCCCCTACAATGAGCAGTTCTTC.